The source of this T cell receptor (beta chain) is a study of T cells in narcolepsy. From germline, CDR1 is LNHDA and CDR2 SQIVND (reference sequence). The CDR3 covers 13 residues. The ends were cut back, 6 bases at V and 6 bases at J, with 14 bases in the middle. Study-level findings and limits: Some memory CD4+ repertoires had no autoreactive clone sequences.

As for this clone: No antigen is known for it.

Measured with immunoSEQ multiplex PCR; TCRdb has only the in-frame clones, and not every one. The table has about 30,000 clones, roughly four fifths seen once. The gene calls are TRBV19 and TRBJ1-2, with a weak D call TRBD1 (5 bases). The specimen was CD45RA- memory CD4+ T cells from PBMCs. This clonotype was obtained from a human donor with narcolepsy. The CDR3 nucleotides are TGTGCCAGTAGCCTCGGAACAGGTGATGGCTACACCTTC. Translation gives CASSLGTGDGYTF.